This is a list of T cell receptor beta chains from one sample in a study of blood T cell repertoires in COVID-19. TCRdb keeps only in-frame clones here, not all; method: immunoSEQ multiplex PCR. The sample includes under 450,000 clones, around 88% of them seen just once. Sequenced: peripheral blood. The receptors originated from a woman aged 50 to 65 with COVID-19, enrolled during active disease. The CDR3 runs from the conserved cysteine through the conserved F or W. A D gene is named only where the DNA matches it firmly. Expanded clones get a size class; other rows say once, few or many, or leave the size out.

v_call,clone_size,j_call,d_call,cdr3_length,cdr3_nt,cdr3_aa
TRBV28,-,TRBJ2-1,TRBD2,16,TGTGCCAGCAGTTTATTCCTCGGGAGGGCTTACAATGAGCAGTTCTTC,CASSLFLGRAYNEQFF
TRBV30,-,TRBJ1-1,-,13,TGTGCCTGGAGTGTGGGAGCGAACACTGAAGCTTTCTTT,CAWSVGANTEAFF
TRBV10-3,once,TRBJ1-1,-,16,TGTGCCATCAGTGAGTCGGGGGGAGGGGGTACGGATGAAGCTTTCTTT,CAISESGGGGTDEAFF
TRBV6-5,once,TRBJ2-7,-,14,TGTGCCAGCGCGGCGGAGGGCCCGTGGAACGAGCAGTACTTC,CASAAEGPWNEQYF
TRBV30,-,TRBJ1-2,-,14,TGTGCCTGGAGTCTGGCGCGGGGTGTGTCCGGCTACACCTTC,CAWSLARGVSGYTF
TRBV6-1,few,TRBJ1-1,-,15,TGTGCCAGCAGTGAAGAAGGTGGGGGCGTCACTGAAGCTTTCTTT,CASSEEGGGVTEAFF
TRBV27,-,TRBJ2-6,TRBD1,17,TGTGCCAGCAGTCCGGGGACAGGGGGAGCTGGGGCCAACGTCCTGACTTTC,CASSPGTGGAGANVLTF
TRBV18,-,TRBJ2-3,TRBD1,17,TGTGCCAGCTCACCACTTCCCGGACAGGGCTACACAGATACGCAGTATTTT,CASSPLPGQGYTDTQYF
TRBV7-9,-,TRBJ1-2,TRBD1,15,TGTGCCAGCAGCCTCAGGACAGGGGGGGACTATGGCTACACCTTC,CASSLRTGGDYGYTF
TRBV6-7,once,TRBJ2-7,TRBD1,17,TGTGCCAGCAGTTACCACTCGGGGGACAGGTTAACCTACGAGCAGTACTTC,CASSYHSGDRLTYEQYF
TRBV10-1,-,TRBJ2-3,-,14,TGCGCCAGCAGTGCGACTGGTCCGCGGGATACGCAGTATTTT,CASSATGPRDTQYF
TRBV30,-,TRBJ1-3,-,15,TGTGCCTGGAGTGTTGGAGCAGCCTCTGGAAACACCATATATTTT,CAWSVGAASGNTIYF
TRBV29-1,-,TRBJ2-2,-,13,TGCAGCGTTGCCTCGTCAGTTACCGGGGAGCTGTTTTTT,CSVASSVTGELFF
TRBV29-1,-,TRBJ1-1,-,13,TGCAGCGTTGAAACCGGGGTGGAGGCTGAAGCTTTCTTT,CSVETGVEAEAFF
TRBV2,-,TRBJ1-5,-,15,TGTGCCAGCAGTGACGAGGGGGGGCCGGGTCAGCCCCAGCATTTT,CASSDEGGPGQPQHF
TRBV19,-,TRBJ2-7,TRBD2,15,TGTGCCAGTAGTATCCGACTAGCTGCAATCTACGAGCAGTACTTC,CASSIRLAAIYEQYF
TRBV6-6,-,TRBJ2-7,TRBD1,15,TGTGCCAGCAGTACCGGGACAGGATTATCCTACGAGCAGTACTTC,CASSTGTGLSYEQYF
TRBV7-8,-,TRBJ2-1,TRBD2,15,TGTGCCAGCAGCCTAACTAGCGGGGGGGTCTTTGGGCAGTTCTTC,CASSLTSGGVFGQFF
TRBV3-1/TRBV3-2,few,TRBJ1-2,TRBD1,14,TGTGCCAGCAGCCAAGAAGGGATGGGACAGGGGGCCACCTTC,CASSQEGMGQGATF
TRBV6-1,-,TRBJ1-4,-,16,TGTGCCAGCAGTGAATTGGGCCCACGTCTTGATGAAAAACTGTTTTTT,CASSELGPRLDEKLFF
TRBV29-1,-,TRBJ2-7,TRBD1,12,TGCAGCGTTGAGCAGGGGGCCCACGAGCAGTACTTC,CSVEQGAHEQYF
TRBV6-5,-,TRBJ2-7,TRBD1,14,TGTGCCAGCAGTTCGACAGGGGAAGGAGACGAGCAGTACTTC,CASSSTGEGDEQYF
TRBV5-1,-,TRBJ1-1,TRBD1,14,TGCGCCAGCAGCCGGGGACAGGAGAACACTGAAGCTTTCTTT,CASSRGQENTEAFF
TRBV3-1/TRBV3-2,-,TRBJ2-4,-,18,TGTGCCAGCAGCCAAGACCGTCGGTGGGCGGAGGGCAAAAACATTCAGTACTTC,CASSQDRRWAEGKNIQYF
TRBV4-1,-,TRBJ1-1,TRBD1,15,TGCGCCAGCAGCCGGGACAGGGGGAAGAACACTGAAGCTTTCTTT,CASSRDRGKNTEAFF
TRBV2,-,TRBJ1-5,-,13,TGTGCCAGCAGGGCCGGGGCCGGGAGGACCCAGCATTTT,CASRAGAGRTQHF
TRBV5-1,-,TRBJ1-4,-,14,TGCGCCAGCAGCTCGACAGTTAACAAGGAAAAACTGTTTTTT,CASSSTVNKEKLFF
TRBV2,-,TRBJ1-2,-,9,TGTGCCAGCAGTCCCCCAGACACCTTC,CASSPPDTF
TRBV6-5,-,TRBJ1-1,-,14,TGTGCCAGCTACGACGAGGCCGAGCTCACTGAAGCTTTCTTT,CASYDEAELTEAFF
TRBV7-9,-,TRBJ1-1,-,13,TGTGCCAGCAGCTTAACACAGAACACTGAAGCTTTCTTT,CASSLTQNTEAFF
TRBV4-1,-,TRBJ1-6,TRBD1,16,TGCGCCAGCAGCCAAACCAGACAGGGGATGGGCTCACCCCTCCACTTT,CASSQTRQGMGSPLHF
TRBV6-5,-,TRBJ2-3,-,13,TGTGCCAGCACCCTTGTCGTGCGGGATACGCAGTATTTT,CASTLVVRDTQYF
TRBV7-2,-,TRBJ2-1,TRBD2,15,TGTGCCAGCAGCTTGGCGGGACTACTCAACAATGAGCAGTTCTTC,CASSLAGLLNNEQFF
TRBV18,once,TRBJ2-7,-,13,TGTGCCAGCTCACCGGACGGGGGTTCCGAGCAGTACTTC,CASSPDGGSEQYF
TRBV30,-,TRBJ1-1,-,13,TGTGCCTGGAGTGTTTTGTCGGAGGGGGAAGCTTTCTTT,CAWSVLSEGEAFF
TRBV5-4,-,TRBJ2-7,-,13,TGTGCCAGCAGCCCGGGACTGGACTACGAGCAGTACTTC,CASSPGLDYEQYF
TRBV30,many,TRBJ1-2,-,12,TGTGCCGCCGCGGGGAGGGGGGATGGCTACACCTTC,CAAAGRGDGYTF
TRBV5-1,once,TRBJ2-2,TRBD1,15,TGCGCCAGCAGCCCGGAGGGGACAGGGTTCGGGGAGCTGTTTTTT,CASSPEGTGFGELFF
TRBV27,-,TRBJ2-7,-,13,TGTGCCAGCAGTGACGGGTACAGGGACGAGCAGTACTTC,CASSDGYRDEQYF
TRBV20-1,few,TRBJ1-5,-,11,TGCAGTGCTAGTTTCAGCGGCTACCAGCATTTT,CSASFSGYQHF
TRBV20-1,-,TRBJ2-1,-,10,TGCAGTGCTATACAGAATGAGCAGTTCTTC,CSAIQNEQFF
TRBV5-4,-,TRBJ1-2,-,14,TGTGCCAGCAGCTTTGGACAGAAACCCTATGGCTACACCTTC,CASSFGQKPYGYTF
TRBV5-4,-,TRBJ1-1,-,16,TGTGCCAGCAGCTTCTTCCGGACACCAGGGAGGACTGAAGCTTTCTTT,CASSFFRTPGRTEAFF
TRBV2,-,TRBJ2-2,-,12,TGTGCCAGCAAAGGGGTTTCCGGGGAGCTGTTTTTT,CASKGVSGELFF
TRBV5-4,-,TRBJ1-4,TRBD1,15,TGTGCCAGCAGCCTAATGACAGGGGAAGAGGAAAAACTGTTTTTT,CASSLMTGEEEKLFF
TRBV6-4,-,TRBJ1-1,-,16,TGTGCCAGCAGCCCAGACTTCAGGGGAGTAGAGGCTGAAGCTTTCTTT,CASSPDFRGVEAEAFF
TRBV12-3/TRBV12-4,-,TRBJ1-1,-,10,TGTGCCACCCTAAGCACTGAAGCTTTCTTT,CATLSTEAFF
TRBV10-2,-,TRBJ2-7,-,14,TGCGCCAGCCAGGCCCAGGTCATTTCCTACGAGCAGTACTTC,CASQAQVISYEQYF
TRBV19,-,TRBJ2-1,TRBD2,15,TGTGCCAGCACCCAACTAGCGGGGGTCTACAATGAGCAGTTCTTC,CASTQLAGVYNEQFF
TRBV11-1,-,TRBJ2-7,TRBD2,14,TGTGCCAGCAGCTTGGCTAGCGGGGTGGACGAGCAGTACTTC,CASSLASGVDEQYF
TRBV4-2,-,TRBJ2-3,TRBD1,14,TGTGCCAGCAGCCATGAAGGACAGGGGGATACGCAGTATTTT,CASSHEGQGDTQYF
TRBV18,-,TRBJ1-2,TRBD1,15,TGTGCCAGCTCTCCACCGGGACAGGGCTACAATGGCTACACCTTC,CASSPPGQGYNGYTF
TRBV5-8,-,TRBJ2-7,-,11,TGTGCCAGCAGCCGTCTCTACGAGCAGTACTTC,CASSRLYEQYF